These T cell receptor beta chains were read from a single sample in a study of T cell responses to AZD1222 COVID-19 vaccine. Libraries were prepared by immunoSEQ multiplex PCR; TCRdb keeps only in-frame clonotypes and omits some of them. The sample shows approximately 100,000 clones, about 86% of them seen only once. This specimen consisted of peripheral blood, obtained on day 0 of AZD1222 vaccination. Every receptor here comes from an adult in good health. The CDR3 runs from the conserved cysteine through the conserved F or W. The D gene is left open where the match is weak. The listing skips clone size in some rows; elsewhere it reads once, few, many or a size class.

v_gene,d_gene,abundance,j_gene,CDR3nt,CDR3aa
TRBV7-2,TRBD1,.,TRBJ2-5,TGTGCCAGCAGCCGGACAGGGGGTTTACAAGAGACCCAGTACTTC,CASSRTGGLQETQYF
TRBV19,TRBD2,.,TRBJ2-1,TGTGCCAGCAGCGGACTAGCGGCAAGCTCCTACAATGAGCAGTTCTTC,CASSGLAASSYNEQFF
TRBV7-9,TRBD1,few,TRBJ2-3,TGTGCCAGCAGCCAACCGACAGGGGGCTCGGCAGATACGCAGTATTTT,CASSQPTGGSADTQYF
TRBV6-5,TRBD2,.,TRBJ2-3,TGTGCCTTTAGCGGGACCGGCACAGATACGCAGTATTTT,CAFSGTGTDTQYF
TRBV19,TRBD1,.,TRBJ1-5,TGTGCCAGTAGTATCCGGGACAGGGGTAGCAATCAGCCCCAGCATTTT,CASSIRDRGSNQPQHF
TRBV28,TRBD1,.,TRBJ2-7,TGTGCCATCAGTTCAACCGGGACAGGGGGCAGGTACGAGCAGTACTTC,CAISSTGTGGRYEQYF
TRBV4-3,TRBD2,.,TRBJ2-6,TGCGCCAGCAGCCAATCGGGTGGTAGCGGGAGGGTTATTGGGGCCAACGTCCTGACTTTC,CASSQSGGSGRVIGANVLTF
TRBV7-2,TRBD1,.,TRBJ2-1,TGTGCCAGCAGCTTAGCATCCCGACGGACAGGGGGCAATGAGCAGTTCTTC,CASSLASRRTGGNEQFF
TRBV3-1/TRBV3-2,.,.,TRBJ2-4,TGTGCCAGCAGCCAAGGGGGACAAACTAAAAACATTCAGTACTTC,CASSQGGQTKNIQYF
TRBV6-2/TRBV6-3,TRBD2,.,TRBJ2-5,TGTGCCAGCAGTTACGGGGCGGGAGTTGAGACCCAGTACTTC,CASSYGAGVETQYF
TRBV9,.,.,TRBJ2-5,TGTGCCAGCAGCGTAGCTGTCGGAGCGGGCCAAGAGACCCAGTACTTC,CASSVAVGAGQETQYF
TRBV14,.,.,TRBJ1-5,TGTGCCAGCAGCCAAGGGAATCAGCCCCAGCATTTT,CASSQGNQPQHF
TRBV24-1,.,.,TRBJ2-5,TGTGCCACCAGTGGGGACGTAGAGACCCAGTACTTC,CATSGDVETQYF
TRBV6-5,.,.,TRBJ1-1,TGTGCCAGCATTCCTATCCCCCAGGGGACTGAAGCTTTCTTT,CASIPIPQGTEAFF
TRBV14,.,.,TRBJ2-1,TGTGCCAGCAGAGGACACGCAAACAATGAGCAGTTCTTC,CASRGHANNEQFF
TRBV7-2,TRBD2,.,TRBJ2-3,TGTGCCAGCAGCTTAGCGAGGAATAGCGGGAGGGCCAAAGATACGCAGTATTTT,CASSLARNSGRAKDTQYF
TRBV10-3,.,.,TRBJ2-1,TGTGCCATCGGCCCTCTATTGGACAATGAGCAGTTCTTC,CAIGPLLDNEQFF
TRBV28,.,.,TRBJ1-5,TGTGCCAGCAGTTTTTCGGGGCTTAGCAATCAGCCCCAGCATTTT,CASSFSGLSNQPQHF
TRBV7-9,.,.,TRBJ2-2,TGTGCCAGCAGCCCGCAGGGGATCGGGGAGCTGTTTTTT,CASSPQGIGELFF
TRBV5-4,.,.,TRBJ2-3,TGTGCCAGCAGCTTGGATCCGGGGGGCCAGGGAGATACGCAGTATTTT,CASSLDPGGQGDTQYF
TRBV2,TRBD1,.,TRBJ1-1,TGTGCCAGCAGATCAGAGACAGGGAGCACTGAAGCTTTCTTT,CASRSETGSTEAFF
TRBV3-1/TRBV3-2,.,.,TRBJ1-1,TGTGCCAGCAGCCAAGATCTGCGGGGAACTGAAGCTTTCTTT,CASSQDLRGTEAFF
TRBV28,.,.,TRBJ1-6,TGTGCCAGCAGTACAGGGTTATGGTCACCCCTCCACTTT,CASSTGLWSPLHF
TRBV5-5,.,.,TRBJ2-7,TGTGCCAGCAGCTTGGGCCCCCCCTACGAGCAGTACTTC,CASSLGPPYEQYF
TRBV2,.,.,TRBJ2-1,TGTGCCAGCAGTGGCCCCTACAATGAGCAGTTCTTC,CASSGPYNEQFF
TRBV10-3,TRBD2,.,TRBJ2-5,TGTGCCATCAGCGGGACTAGCGGGAGGGACGGGACCCAGTACTTC,CAISGTSGRDGTQYF
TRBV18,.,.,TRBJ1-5,TGTGCCAGCTCAGGGGGTCCGGATCAGCCCCAGCATTTT,CASSGGPDQPQHF
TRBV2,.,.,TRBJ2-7,TGTGCCAGCAGTAAGGGTAGCGGACGGGACGAGCAGTACTTC,CASSKGSGRDEQYF
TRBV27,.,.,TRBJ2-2,TGTGCCAGCAATCGTCAGGGTTGGGCCGGGGAGCTGTTTTTT,CASNRQGWAGELFF
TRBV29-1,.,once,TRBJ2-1,TGCAGCGTCAAAGGGGGCAATGAGCAGTTCTTC,CSVKGGNEQFF
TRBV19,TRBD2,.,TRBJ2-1,TGTGCCAGTAGTCCGCGGACTAGTAGAAGCTCCTACAATGAGCAGTTCTTC,CASSPRTSRSSYNEQFF
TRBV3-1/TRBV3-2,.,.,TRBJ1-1,TGTGCCAGCAGCCGTTGGGACACCAAGGAGACTGAAGCTTTCTTT,CASSRWDTKETEAFF